Included here is one T cell receptor (beta chain) sequence, with context. CDR3 length equals 15 residues. CDR1 is MNHEY, CDR2 SMNVEV, per germline (reference sequence). With 5 bases removed from V and 2 bases from J, the gap between germline ends came to 15 bases. The authors' processing: Nucleated cell number was recorded as an estimate derived from reference gene primer amplification. Sequencing used immunoSEQ multiplex PCR; TCRdb keeps in-frame clones, though not all of them. Clone size and V and J calls were adopted from that table, with D and trimming inferred from the DNA. The sample lists some 70,000 clones; more than 75% were seen once. The sample originates from a study of blood T cell repertoires in COVID-19. Study context: The United States, Italy and Spain provided the acute and convalescent COVID-19 samples.

Participants had their cohort set by participant-reported clinical history. The specimen was PBMCs or T cells enriched from blood (not recorded which). The receptor's source is a woman aged 40 to 49 who had recovered from COVID-19. The V gene is TRBV27, the J gene TRBJ1-1, with D possibly being TRBD1 (5 bases). The CDR3 DNA is TGTGCCAGCAGTACTTACAGGCCACCTAACACTGAAGCTTTCTTT. This gives the protein CASSTYRPPNTEAFF.